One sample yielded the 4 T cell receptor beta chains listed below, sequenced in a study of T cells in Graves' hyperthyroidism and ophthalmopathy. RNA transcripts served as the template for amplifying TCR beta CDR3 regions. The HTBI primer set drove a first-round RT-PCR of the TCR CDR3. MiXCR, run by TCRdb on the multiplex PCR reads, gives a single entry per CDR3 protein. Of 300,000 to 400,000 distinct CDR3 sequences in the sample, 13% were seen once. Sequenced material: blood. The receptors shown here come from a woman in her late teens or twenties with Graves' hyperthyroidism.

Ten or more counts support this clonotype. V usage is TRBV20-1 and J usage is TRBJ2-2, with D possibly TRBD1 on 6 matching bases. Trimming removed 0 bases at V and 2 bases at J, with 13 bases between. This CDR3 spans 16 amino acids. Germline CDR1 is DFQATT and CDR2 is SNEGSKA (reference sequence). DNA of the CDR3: TGCAGTGCTAGAGACGGACAGTGGGCAAACACCGGGGAGCTGTTTTTT. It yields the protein CSARDGQWANTGELFF.

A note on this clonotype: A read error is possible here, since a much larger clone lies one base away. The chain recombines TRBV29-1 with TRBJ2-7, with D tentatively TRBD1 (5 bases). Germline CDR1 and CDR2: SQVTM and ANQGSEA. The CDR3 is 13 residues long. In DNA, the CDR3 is TGCAGCATTGAGGCAGGGTTACTCGACGAGCAGTACTTC. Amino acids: CSIEAGLLDEQYF.

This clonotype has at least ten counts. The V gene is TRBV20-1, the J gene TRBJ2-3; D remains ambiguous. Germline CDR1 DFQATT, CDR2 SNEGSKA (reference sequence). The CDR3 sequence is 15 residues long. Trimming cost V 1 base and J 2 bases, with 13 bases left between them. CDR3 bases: TGCAGTGCTAGAGCCCCCAAACTCTCCACAGATACGCAGTATTTT. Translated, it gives CSARAPKLSTDTQYF.

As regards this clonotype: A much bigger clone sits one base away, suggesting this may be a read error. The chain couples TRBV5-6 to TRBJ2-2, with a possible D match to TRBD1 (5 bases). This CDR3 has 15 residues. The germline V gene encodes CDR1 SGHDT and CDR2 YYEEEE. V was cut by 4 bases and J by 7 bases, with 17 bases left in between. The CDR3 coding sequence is TGTGCCAGCAGCCCCCCCAGGGTCTACATCGGGGAGCTGTTTTTT. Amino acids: CASSPPRVYIGELFF.